The clone carrying this TCR beta chain was observed a handful of times. What it binds is not known. TCR beta libraries were prepared from cDNA with unique molecular identifiers. The authors obtained roughly 0.5 million cDNA molecules from roughly 1 to 10 million T cells. Using its own MiXCR run on the PCR reads, TCRdb lists one record per CDR3 protein. The repertoire holds hundreds of thousands of distinct CDR3 sequences, with 25% to 30% as singletons. These data are taken from a study of post-analysis software for immune sequencing data. Whole-study findings and limits: Compared with controls, patients had more of roughly five TRBV segments, including TRBV5-6, TRBV5-1 and TRBV20-1.

The CDR3 has 11 amino acids. CDR1 SQVTM and CDR2 ANQGSEA come from the germline V gene. V lost 3 bases to trimming and J lost 4 bases, with 6 bases between them. The sequenced material came from blood. The TCR originated in a girl aged 5-17 years with multiple sclerosis. The chain uses TRBV29-1 and TRBJ1-2; D gene unclear. The CDR3 loop is CSVEKAYGYTF. The CDR3, as DNA: TGCAGCGTTGAGAAGGCCTATGGCTACACCTTC.